This T cell receptor beta chain was found in a study of T cell responses to AZD1222 COVID-19 vaccine. Germline values: CDR1 MNHEY, CDR2 SMNVEV (reference sequence). V was clipped by 5 bases and J by 5 bases; unmatched bases: 12. The CDR3 has 16 residues. Profiled with immunoSEQ multiplex PCR; TCRdb holds only in-frame clones, not every one. Here the sample spans some 100,000 clones, more than 75% being singletons. The material was peripheral blood, obtained 28 days after the second AZD1222 dose. The receptor's source is an adult who received the AZD1222 COVID-19 vaccine. J is TRBJ1-5 and V is TRBV27; 7 bases line up with TRBD1. This CDR3 is CASSRQSGTDHQPQHF. The CDR3 region has the DNA TGTGCCAGCAGTAGACAATCCGGGACAGATCATCAGCCCCAGCATTTT.